The next 27 T cell receptor beta chains were all read from a single sample in a study of T cell repertoires in aging, cancer and after chemotherapy. TCR beta rearrangements were amplified from peripheral blood genomic DNA. A mixed TRB-A/B primer pool amplified rearranged TRB by multiplex touch-down PCR. TCRdb recomputed calls from the multiplex PCR reads with MiXCR, one row per CDR3 protein. The table includes 8,000 or so distinct CDR3 sequences, roughly 56% detected once. Sample: blood. These TCRs come from a human donor with a solid tumor.

The chain has TRBV6-5 and TRBJ1-1; D may be TRBD1 (6 bases). Germline V lookup: CDR1 MNHEY, CDR2 SVGAGI. Trimming pared 0 bases from V and 4 bases from J, leaving 18 bases between. The CDR3 has 17 amino acids. The CDR3 loop reads CASSYSTTGGRGTEAFF. CDR3 sequence (DNA): TGTGCCAGCAGTTACTCGACAACTGGAGGCAGGGGCACTGAAGCTTTCTTT.

This clonotype was observed a few times. The genes are TRBV30 and TRBJ2-5; perhaps TRBD1 as D (6 bases). Trimming removed 2 bases from V and 1 base from J, with 8 bases in between. This CDR3 spans 13 amino acids. Germline assignment: CDR1 GTSNPN and CDR2 SVGIG (reference sequence). The CDR3 region has the DNA TGTGCCTGGAGTACGGACAGCCAAGAGACCCAGTACTTC. It translates to CAWSTDSQETQYF.

The chain uses TRBV6-1 and TRBJ1-5, with 8 bases lining up with TRBD1. The CDR3 is made up of 15 amino acids. The V segment lost 8 bases and the J segment 7 bases; nucleotides outside the gene matches: 13. CDR1 is MNHNS and CDR2 is SASEGT in the germline V gene. This CDR3 reads CASSLDRGVGQPQHF. In DNA form, the CDR3 reads TGTGCCAGCTCTTTAGACAGGGGTGTTGGACAGCCCCAGCATTTT.

This clonotype has a handful of counts. This chain links TRBV6-6 with TRBJ1-6; the D gene is possibly TRBD1 (6 bases). Trimming removed 10 bases from V and 7 bases from J, with 20 bases in between. CDR1 is MNHNY, CDR2 SVGAGI, per germline (reference sequence). The CDR3 consists of 15 residues. The CDR3 nucleotides read TGTGCCATCCTATCCCGGGGGGGGGGCAATTCACCCCTCCACTTT. As protein: CAILSRGGGNSPLHF.

The genes are TRBV19 and TRBJ2-7; either TRBD1 or TRBD2 may fit D (5 bases each). This CDR3 comprises 17 residues. Deletions cut 5 bases from V and 5 bases from J, with 25 bases between. Germline CDR1 is LNHDA and CDR2 is SQIVND (reference sequence). In nucleotides, the CDR3 is TGTGCCAGTAGTTCAACGCGATCCGGGACCGGGCTTGACGAGCAGTACTTC. Translated: CASSSTRSGTGLDEQYF.

The sample holds a few counts of this clonotype. The V and J genes are TRBV2 and TRBJ1-2; no clear D gene. This CDR3 has 12 residues. Germline-derived CDR1 and CDR2 are SNHLY and FYNNEI. Trimming pared 3 bases from V and 6 bases from J, leaving 8 bases between. This CDR3 is CASSDREDGYTF. CDR3 in DNA: TGTGCCAGCAGTGACCGGGAGGATGGCTACACCTTC.

The V gene is TRBV29-1, the J gene TRBJ2-7; the D is unclear. Trimming took 2 bases from V and 4 from J, leaving 9 bases between them. Germline V gene lookup returns CDR1 SQVTM and CDR2 ANQGSEA. This CDR3 contains 12 residues. The CDR3 spells CSVEFCRYEQYF. The CDR3 DNA is TGCAGCGTTGAATTCTGCAGGTACGAGCAGTACTTC.

This chain connects TRBV4-2 to TRBJ1-4; D is uncertain. This CDR3 region has 15 residues. Germline assignment: CDR1 LGHNA and CDR2 YNFKEQ. Trimming removed 5 bases at V and 3 bases at J, with 13 bases between. The CDR3 sequence is CASSARGSSNEKLFF. The DNA of the CDR3 is TGTGCCAGCAGCGCCCGGGGTAGCTCTAATGAAAAACTGTTTTTT.

The chain recombines TRBV20-1 with TRBJ2-7; 8 positions match TRBD1. V gave up 5 bases and J gave up 1 base; unmatched junction bases: 7. The CDR3 is 14 amino acids. Germline V gene data show CDR1 as DFQATT and CDR2 as SNEGSKA (reference sequence). CDR3 coding DNA: TGCAGTGCTCCTGGGCAGGGGGCATCCTACGAGCAGTACTTC. The encoded protein is CSAPGQGASYEQYF.

CDR3 coding DNA: TGTGCCAGCGCAACTAGCGGGAGGAAATACGAGCAGTACTTC. This gives the protein CASATSGRKYEQYF. The V gene is TRBV5-4, the J gene TRBJ2-7; 12 bases fit TRBD2. The trim removed 7 bases at V and 4 bases at J, leaving 6 bases unmatched. Germline lookup yields CDR1 SGHNT and CDR2 YYREEE (reference sequence). The CDR3 contains 14 residues.

This clonotype was counted between two and nine times. The J gene is TRBJ1-1, the V gene TRBV30; D is unclear. Trimming took 6 bases from V and 0 from J, leaving 8 bases between them. This CDR3 has 12 amino acids. CDR1 and CDR2 from the germline V gene are GTSNPN and SVGIG (reference sequence). CDR3 region: CACGRMNTEAFF. The CDR3 nucleotides read TGTGCCTGCGGACGGATGAACACTGAAGCTTTCTTT.

This clonotype was picked up a small number of times. This chain links TRBV27 with TRBJ1-1, with unresolved D. The length of the CDR3 is 14 residues. Trimming removed 3 bases from V and 6 bases from J, with 14 bases in between. The germline V gene has CDR1 MNHEY and CDR2 SMNVEV (reference sequence). CDR3: CASSFGMTRAEAFF. The CDR3 DNA reads TGTGCCAGCAGTTTTGGAATGACGAGAGCTGAAGCTTTCTTT.

This chain joins TRBV10-2 and TRBJ2-5, with 10 bases that match TRBD2. The germline gives CDR1 WSHSY, CDR2 SAAADI. The CDR3 is 15 amino acids. V lost 3 bases to trimming and J lost 4 bases; unmatched junction nucleotides: 5. In DNA form, the CDR3 reads TGCGCCAGCAGTGACCAAGCGGGAGGGCTAGAGACCCAGTACTTC. It translates to CASSDQAGGLETQYF.

A few counts support this clonotype. V is TRBV20-1 and J is TRBJ2-2; TRBD2 aligns across 9 bases. The CDR3 totals 16 residues. Per germline, CDR1 DFQATT and CDR2 SNEGSKA (reference sequence). J gave up 7 bases and V 2 bases, and 11 bases lay outside the gene matches. The CDR3 DNA is TGCAGTGCTAGAAGGGAAGTAGCGGGAGAAAGCGGGGAGCTGTTTTTT. Its protein product is CSARREVAGESGELFF.

The rearrangement uses TRBV6-4 and TRBJ1-2, with 10 nucleotides matching TRBD1. V lost 6 bases, J lost 7 bases, and 8 bases stayed unmatched. This CDR3 is 14 amino acids long. Germline lookup yields CDR1 MRHNA and CDR2 SNTAGT. The CDR3 protein is CASSAGTGASGYTF. CDR3 bases: TGTGCCAGCAGCGCCGGGACAGGGGCTAGTGGCTACACCTTC.

The rearrangement joins TRBV18 to TRBJ2-1; 12 bases are shared with TRBD2. Germline lookup yields CDR1 KGHSH and CDR2 LQKENI. V trimming: 5 bases; J trimming: 8 bases; junction bases outside the gene matches: 10. The CDR3 spans 16 residues. CDR3: CASSSGLAGRGDEQFF. The CDR3 nucleotides read TGTGCCAGCTCATCCGGACTAGCGGGAAGAGGAGATGAGCAGTTCTTC.

In DNA form, the CDR3 reads TGTGCCAGCAGTGAAAGGCTAGCGGGAGGCCCGACCGTCTACGAGCAGTACTTC. Protein: CASSERLAGGPTVYEQYF. The rearrangement uses TRBV6-1 and TRBJ2-7; 11 positions agree with TRBD2. Per germline, CDR1 MNHNS and CDR2 SASEGT. The CDR3 loop spans 18 amino acids. Germline trimming cut 2 bases from V and 3 bases from J; bases unmatched to any gene: 12.

The V call is TRBV15, the J call TRBJ2-5; D is possibly TRBD2 (5 bases). CDR1 and CDR2 from the germline V gene are LNHNV and YYDKDF (reference sequence). V lost 0 bases, J lost 9 bases, and 17 bases lay in between. The CDR3 has 15 amino acids. This chain's CDR3 is CATSRERSGSSPQYF. CDR3 DNA sequence: TGTGCCACCAGCAGAGAGAGAAGCGGATCTTCACCCCAGTACTTC.

The chain carries TRBV10-3 and TRBJ1-2; TRBD1 matches 8 bases. CDR3 length: 14 residues. J gave up 1 base and V 5 bases, and 3 bases lay outside the gene matches. Germline V gene data show CDR1 as ENHRY and CDR2 as SYGVKD. CDR3 protein: CAISSGTGNYGYTF. As DNA, the CDR3 is TGTGCCATCAGTTCCGGGACAGGTAACTATGGCTACACCTTC.

V and J are TRBV11-2 and TRBJ1-4; D is possibly TRBD1 (5 bases). Germline lookup yields CDR1 SGHAT and CDR2 FQNNGV. V lost 5 bases to trimming and J lost 4 bases, with 11 bases between them. This CDR3 contains 14 residues. CDR3 protein: CASSTGAVNEKLFF. For the CDR3, the DNA is TGTGCCAGCAGCACCGGGGCGGTTAATGAAAAACTGTTTTTT.

The V call is TRBV7-3, the J call TRBJ1-3; possible D gene TRBD1, 6 bases. The length of the CDR3 is 16 residues. The V and J ends lost 5 bases and 2 bases respectively, with 16 bases between them. CDR1 SGHTA and CDR2 FQGTGA come from the germline V gene. CDR3 DNA sequence: TGTGCCAGCAGCCCCGTTGCAGGGGAAGCTGGAAACACCATATATTTT. Translated: CASSPVAGEAGNTIYF.

The chain combines TRBV20-1 with TRBJ1-1; maybe TRBD1 (6 bases). This CDR3 is built from 14 residues. The germline CDR1 and CDR2 sequences are DFQATT and SNEGSKA (reference sequence). V lost 6 bases and J 6 bases, leaving 20 bases between the germline ends. The CDR3 nucleotides read TGCAGTGCAAGGACGGGGGCGGGGGTAGCTGAAGCTTTCTTT. It specifies CSARTGAGVAEAFF.

This chain joins TRBV27 and TRBJ2-2; D is perhaps TRBD1 (5 bases). The ends were cut back, 5 bases at V and 3 bases at J, with 13 bases in the middle. CDR3 size: 15 residues. CDR1 is MNHEY and CDR2 is SMNVEV in the germline V gene (reference sequence). CDR3 sequence: CASSISGQYTGELFF. CDR3 DNA: TGTGCCAGCAGTATTTCAGGACAATACACCGGGGAGCTGTTTTTT.

This clonotype has a handful of counts. V is TRBV20-1 and J is TRBJ1-2, with TRBD1 as a possible D gene (6 bases). This CDR3 contains 12 residues. The germline gives CDR1 DFQATT, CDR2 SNEGSKA (reference sequence). The V and J ends lost 5 bases and 5 bases respectively, with 12 bases between them. Here the CDR3 DNA reads TGCAGTGCTTCCAGTACAGGGTATGGCTACACCTTC. Its translation: CSASSTGYGYTF.

V usage is TRBV11-2 and J usage is TRBJ2-7; D not certain. The germline gives CDR1 SGHAT, CDR2 FQNNGV. The CDR3 extends over 13 amino acids. The V end was cut by 1 base, the J end by 4 bases, with 8 bases between. Here the CDR3 reads CASSLGPVYEQYF. CDR3 coding DNA: TGTGCCAGCAGCTTAGGGCCGGTTTACGAGCAGTACTTC.

The gene calls are TRBV20-1 and TRBJ1-1; D call uncertain. Germline V CDR1 and CDR2: DFQATT, SNEGSKA (reference sequence). V gave up 5 bases and J gave up 7 bases, with 11 bases separating them. The CDR3 sequence is 11 residues long. The CDR3 nucleotides are TGCAGTGCTTCCTACACCCTTGAAGCTTTCTTT. Its translation: CSASYTLEAFF.

This clonotype was seen only a few times. The V call is TRBV11-1, the J call TRBJ1-2; no clear D gene. This CDR3 spans 13 amino acids. Deletions cut 3 bases from V and 8 bases from J, with 13 bases between. Germline CDR1 is SGHAT and CDR2 is FQDESV (reference sequence). In nucleotides, the CDR3 is TGTGCCAGCAGCTTGGACCCGCAGCGGGGCTACACCTTC. Its protein is CASSLDPQRGYTF.